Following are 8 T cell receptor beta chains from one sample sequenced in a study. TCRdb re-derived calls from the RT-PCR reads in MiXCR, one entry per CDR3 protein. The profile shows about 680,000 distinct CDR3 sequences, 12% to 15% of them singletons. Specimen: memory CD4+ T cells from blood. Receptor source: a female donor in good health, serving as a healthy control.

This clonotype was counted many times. The CDR3 here is CASSYGQGLDTQYF. CDR3 DNA sequence: TGTGCCAGCAGCTACGGACAGGGGTTGGATACGCAGTATTTT. The chain links TRBV7-9 to TRBJ2-3; 9 nucleotides align to TRBD1. The CDR3 sequence is 14 residues long. The germline CDR1 and CDR2 sequences are SEHNR and FQNEAQ (reference sequence). Germline trimming cut 4 bases from V and 6 bases from J; bases unmatched to any gene: 5.

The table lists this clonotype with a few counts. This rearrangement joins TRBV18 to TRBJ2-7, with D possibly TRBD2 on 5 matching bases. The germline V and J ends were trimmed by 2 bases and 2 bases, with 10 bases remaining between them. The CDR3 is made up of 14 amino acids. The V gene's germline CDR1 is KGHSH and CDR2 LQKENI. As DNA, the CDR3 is TGTGCCAGCTCACCAGCGGCTAGCACCTACGAGCAGTACTTC. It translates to CASSPAASTYEQYF.

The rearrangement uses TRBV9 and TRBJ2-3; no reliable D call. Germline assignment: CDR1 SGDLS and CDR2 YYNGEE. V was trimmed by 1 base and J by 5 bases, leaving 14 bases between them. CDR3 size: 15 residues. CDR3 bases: TGTGCCAGCAGCGTATCCCTTCTAATGAGAGATACGCAGTATTTT. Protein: CASSVSLLMRDTQYF.

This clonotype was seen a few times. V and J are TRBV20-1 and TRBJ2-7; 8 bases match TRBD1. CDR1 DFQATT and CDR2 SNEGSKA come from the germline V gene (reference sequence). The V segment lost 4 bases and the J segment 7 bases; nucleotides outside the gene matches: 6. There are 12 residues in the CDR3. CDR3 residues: CSATQGAAEQYF. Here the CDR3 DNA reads TGCAGTGCTACCCAGGGGGCGGCGGAGCAGTACTTC.

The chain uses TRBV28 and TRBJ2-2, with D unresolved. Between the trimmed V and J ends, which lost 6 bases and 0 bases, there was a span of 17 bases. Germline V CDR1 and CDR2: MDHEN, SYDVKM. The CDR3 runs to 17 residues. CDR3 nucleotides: TGTGCCAGCAGCTTAATGGGGAATACGGCGAACACCGGGGAGCTGTTTTTT. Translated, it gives CASSLMGNTANTGELFF.

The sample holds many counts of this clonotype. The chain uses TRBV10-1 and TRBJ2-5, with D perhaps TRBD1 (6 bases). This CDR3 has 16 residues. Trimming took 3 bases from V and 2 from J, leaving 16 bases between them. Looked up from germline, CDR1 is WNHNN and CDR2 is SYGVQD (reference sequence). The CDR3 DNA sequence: TGCGCCAGCAGTGACCCCCAGGGGCAGGGGCAAGAGACCCAGTACTTC. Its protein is CASSDPQGQGQETQYF.

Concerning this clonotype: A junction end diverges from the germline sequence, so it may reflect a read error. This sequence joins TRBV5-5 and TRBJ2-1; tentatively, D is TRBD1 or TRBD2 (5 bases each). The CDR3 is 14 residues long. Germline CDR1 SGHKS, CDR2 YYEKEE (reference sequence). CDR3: CASSSGANYYEQFF. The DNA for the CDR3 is TGCGCCAGCAGTTCCGGGGCAAACTACTATGAGCAGTTCTTC.

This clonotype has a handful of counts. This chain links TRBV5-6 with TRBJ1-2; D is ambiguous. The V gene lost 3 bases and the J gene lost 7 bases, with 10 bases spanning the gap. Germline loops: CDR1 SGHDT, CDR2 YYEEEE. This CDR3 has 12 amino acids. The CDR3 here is CASSSGSIGYTF. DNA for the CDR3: TGTGCCAGCAGCTCTGGTAGTATTGGCTACACCTTC.